This passage covers 32 T cell receptor beta chains from one sample sequenced in a study of T-cell memory formation after mild COVID-19. TCRdb used MiXCR to reprocess the 5' RACE reads, holding one entry per CDR3 protein. The data show more than 300,000 distinct CDR3 sequences, with 20% seen just once and over 20% held by the top ten. Sequencing input: PBMCs or a T cell subset sorted from them (not recorded which). All receptors derive from a man between 18 and 35 years old who had mild COVID-19 (a few samples of this study predate the infection). Cell type and time point are not known.

This rearrangement joins TRBV15 to TRBJ2-3; a possible D gene is TRBD2 (5 bases). The V end was cut by 4 bases, the J end by 2 bases, with 16 bases between. This CDR3 is built from 16 residues. Germline CDR1 LNHNV, CDR2 YYDKDF (reference sequence). The CDR3 reads CATSTGSGGLTDTQYF. The CDR3 bases are TGTGCCACCAGCACTGGGAGCGGAGGCCTCACAGATACGCAGTATTTT.

The V and J genes are TRBV5-1 and TRBJ2-3, with 9 bases aligning to TRBD1. The J segment lost 2 bases and the V segment lost 2 bases, leaving 6 bases of the junction unmatched. Germline CDR1 SGHRS, CDR2 YFSETQ. The length of the CDR3 is 16 residues. CDR3 amino acids: CASSLGGTGTTDTQYF. The DNA for the CDR3 is TGCGCCAGCAGCTTAGGGGGGACAGGGACCACAGATACGCAGTATTTT.

This clonotype has ten or more counts. The chain carries TRBV3-1 and TRBJ2-1; TRBD2 aligns across 9 bases. Germline V lookup: CDR1 LGHDT, CDR2 YNNKEL (reference sequence). The CDR3 totals 16 residues. With 2 bases clipped from V and 0 bases from J, the junction kept 2 bases outside the gene matches. The CDR3 sequence is CASSQLAGSSYNEQFF. The CDR3 bases are TGTGCCAGCAGCCAACTAGCGGGGTCCTCCTACAATGAGCAGTTCTTC.

The V and J genes are TRBV7-6 and TRBJ2-2; TRBD2 agrees at 7 bases. V lost 5 bases to trimming and J lost 5 bases; unmatched junction nucleotides: 8. In germline, CDR1 is SGHVS, CDR2 FNYEAQ. The CDR3 totals 15 residues. The CDR3: CASSPRWGGTGELFF. The CDR3 DNA is TGTGCCAGCAGCCCTCGGTGGGGAGGGACCGGGGAGCTGTTTTTT.

The gene calls are TRBV7-2 and TRBJ1-4; D possibly corresponds to TRBD1 (5 bases). V lost 3 bases and J lost 5, with 13 bases in between. The CDR3 is 15 amino acids. Germline loops: CDR1 SGHTA, CDR2 FQGNSA. The CDR3 DNA is TGTGCCAGCAGCTTTCGGGGCAGAGCAAATGAAAAACTGTTTTTT. Protein sequence: CASSFRGRANEKLFF.

CDR3 region: CASSRPGSFRGNTEAFF. The CDR3 bases are TGTGCCAGCAGCCGGCCCGGATCGTTCAGGGGAAACACTGAAGCTTTCTTT. This chain connects TRBV5-4 to TRBJ1-1; possible D gene TRBD1, 6 bases. This CDR3 spans 17 amino acids. Germline CDR1 SGHNT, CDR2 YYREEE (reference sequence). V gave up 4 bases and J gave up 2 bases, with 21 bases separating them.

CDR3 sequence: CASTRGEGTSTEAFF. The CDR3 region has the DNA TGTGCCAGTACCCGGGGGGAGGGCACTTCCACTGAAGCTTTCTTT. The rearrangement joins TRBV19 to TRBJ1-1; a weak D match, TRBD1 (5 bases). V dropped 7 bases and J dropped 4 bases, with 19 bases sitting between them. The germline gives CDR1 LNHDA, CDR2 SQIVND (reference sequence). CDR3 length equals 15 residues. Combining the CDR3 with reference TRBV19 and TRBJ1-1 gives the whole variable domain DGGITQSPKYLFRKEGQNVTLSCEQNLNHDAMYWYRQDPGQGLRLIYYSQIVNDFQKGDIAEGYSVSREKKESFPLTVTSAQKNPTAFYLCASTRGEGTSTEAFFGQGTRLTVV.

This clonotype was detected many times. The chain carries TRBV5-1 and TRBJ1-1, with D possibly matching TRBD1 (5 bases). The V and J ends lost 4 bases and 5 bases respectively, with 24 bases between them. This CDR3 is built from 17 residues. Germline V gene lookup returns CDR1 SGHRS and CDR2 YFSETQ. The CDR3 loop reads CASSPGGIGTGRTEAFF. CDR3 DNA: TGCGCCAGCAGCCCGGGGGGGATCGGGACCGGGAGAACTGAAGCTTTCTTT. Using reference TRBV5-1 and TRBJ1-1 for the parts outside the CDR3, the full variable domain is KAGVTQTPRYLIKTRGQQVTLSCSPISGHRSVSWYQQTPGQGLQFLFEYFSETQRNKGNFPGRFSGRQFSNSRSEMNVSTLELGDSALYLCASSPGGIGTGRTEAFFGQGTRLTVV.

The V gene is TRBV6-4, the J gene TRBJ2-1, with 10 bases fitting TRBD1. The CDR3 covers 15 residues. Per the germline V gene, CDR1 is MRHNA and CDR2 is SNTAGT. Trimming at V came to 2 bases and at J to 7 bases, leaving 5 bases not matched to a gene. This CDR3 is CASSDGRDRGNEQFF. CDR3 DNA: TGTGCCAGCAGTGACGGGCGGGACAGGGGAAATGAGCAGTTCTTC.

This chain uses TRBV4-2 with TRBJ1-2, with D unclear. The CDR3 is 14 residues long. Germline lookup yields CDR1 LGHNA and CDR2 YNFKEQ. V was cut by 2 bases and J by 2 bases, with 9 bases left in between. The CDR3 DNA sequence: TGTGCCAGCAGCCAAAGGCTCGGGAACTATGGCTACACCTTC. Residues: CASSQRLGNYGYTF.

V is TRBV5-5 and J is TRBJ1-2, with D possibly being TRBD1 (6 bases). The CDR3 is 16 amino acids. Trimming removed 4 bases from V and 8 bases from J, with 24 bases in between. Germline V lookup: CDR1 SGHKS, CDR2 YYEKEE (reference sequence). The CDR3 coding sequence is TGTGCCAGCAGCCACACCCCCGGGACAACCAACCGGGGCTACACCTTC. As protein: CASSHTPGTTNRGYTF.

This clonotype was counted only a few times. The chain links TRBV7-3 to TRBJ2-5, with D perhaps being TRBD1 or TRBD2 (5 bases each). The V end was cut by 5 bases, the J end by 2 bases, with 9 bases between. The CDR3 is 13 residues long. Germline lookup yields CDR1 SGHTA and CDR2 FQGTGA. CDR3 nucleotides: TGTGCCAGCAGCCAATGGGGGCAAGAGACCCAGTACTTC. Its protein product is CASSQWGQETQYF.

This clonotype was detected ten times or more. The rearrangement links TRBV5-1 to TRBJ2-2; the D is unclear. The CDR3 has 12 amino acids. Germline V gene data show CDR1 as SGHRS and CDR2 as YFSETQ. V lost 0 bases and J 6 bases, leaving 3 bases between the germline ends. Here the CDR3 reads CASSLVPGELFF. The CDR3, as DNA: TGCGCCAGCAGCTTGGTTCCCGGGGAGCTGTTTTTT.

V and J are TRBV6-2 or TRBV6-3 and TRBJ2-5; D is possibly TRBD2 (6 bases). This CDR3 has 13 residues. Germline V gives CDR1 MNHEY, CDR2 SVGEGT. V gave up 6 bases and J gave up 4 bases, with 12 bases separating them. CDR3 protein: CASSRWRGETQYF. CDR3 nucleotides: TGTGCCAGCAGCCGTTGGAGGGGAGAGACCCAGTACTTC.

The gene calls are TRBV15 and TRBJ1-1; D is uncertain. V was pared by 5 bases and J by 11 bases, with 21 bases between. CDR1 is LNHNV, CDR2 YYDKDF, per germline (reference sequence). The CDR3 covers 14 residues. As DNA, the CDR3 is TGTGCCACCAGCCGAATTGTGCAGGCCGGCGAGGCTTTCTTT. This translates into CATSRIVQAGEAFF.

V gene TRBV7-2 combines with J gene TRBJ2-2; D is unclear. Germline V gene data show CDR1 as SGHTA and CDR2 as FQGNSA. This CDR3 has 13 amino acids. V was trimmed by 5 bases and J by 6 bases, leaving 10 bases between them. The DNA of the CDR3 is TGTGCCAGCAGCGAGTGGGGTGCCGGGGAGCTGTTTTTT. This sequence encodes CASSEWGAGELFF.

The chain is built from TRBV12-3 or TRBV12-4 and TRBJ2-2; D not resolved. The CDR3 length is 18 residues. With 0 bases removed from V and 3 bases from J, the gap between germline ends came to 17 bases. The CDR3 spells CASSLAPIPGKDTGELFF. In DNA form, the CDR3 reads TGTGCCAGCAGTTTAGCCCCTATTCCGGGCAAAGACACCGGGGAGCTGTTTTTT.

The chain joins TRBV7-3 to TRBJ2-2; D might be TRBD2 (5 bases). This CDR3 comprises 14 residues. V lost 5 bases, J lost 3 bases, and 10 bases lay in between. Germline V CDR1 and CDR2: SGHTA, FQGTGA. The CDR3 DNA is TGTGCCAGCAGCCGGGGTGATTACACCGGGGAGCTGTTTTTT. This sequence encodes CASSRGDYTGELFF.

This chain uses TRBV5-4 with TRBJ2-7, with a possible D match to TRBD1 (5 bases). Trimming removed 0 bases from V and 5 bases from J, with 6 bases in between. This CDR3 has 12 amino acids. The V gene's germline CDR1 is SGHNT and CDR2 YYREEE (reference sequence). CDR3: CASSLARDEQYF. CDR3 sequence (DNA): TGTGCCAGCAGCTTGGCCAGGGACGAGCAGTACTTC.

The rearrangement uses TRBV4-2 and TRBJ2-3; D tentatively fits TRBD1 or TRBD2 (7 bases each). The germline V and J ends were trimmed by 1 base and 3 bases, with 14 bases remaining between them. The CDR3 has 16 residues. Germline V gives CDR1 LGHNA, CDR2 YNFKEQ. The CDR3 sequence: CASSQVVQGGTDTQYF. The CDR3 bases are TGTGCCAGCAGCCAAGTGGTCCAGGGGGGGACAGATACGCAGTATTTT.

The table lists this clonotype with a few counts. As DNA, the CDR3 is TGTGCCAGCAGCTTAAGGGGAATCAGCGGGGGGGCCAAAGATACGCAGTATTTT. Protein: CASSLRGISGGAKDTQYF. The chain links TRBV7-3 to TRBJ2-3; 10 bases align to TRBD2. The CDR3 extends over 18 amino acids. Germline V gene lookup returns CDR1 SGHTA and CDR2 FQGTGA. Trimming took 1 base from V and 5 from J; bases not matched to a gene: 12.

A remark on this clonotype: The junction shows a germline mismatch at one end, possibly a read error. J is TRBJ1-1 and V is TRBV4-1; tentatively, D is TRBD1 (5 bases). The length of the CDR3 is 11 residues. The germline gives CDR1 MGHRA, CDR2 YSYEKL. CDR3 in DNA: TGCGCCAGCAGCCAGAGGGGTGGCAGGGAGTTT. As protein: CASSQRGGREF.

This clonotype was seen more than once but under ten times. The chain has TRBV24-1 and TRBJ2-2, with 7 bases lining up with TRBD2. This CDR3 spans 14 amino acids. Trimming took 8 bases from V and 6 from J; bases not matched to a gene: 8. The germline CDR1 and CDR2 sequences are KGHDR and SFDVKD. CDR3 DNA sequence: TGTGCCACCAAGGGGACTAAGATGGCCGGGGAGCTGTTTTTT. This codes for CATKGTKMAGELFF.

This chain links TRBV28 with TRBJ2-4, with unresolved D. The CDR3 contains 13 residues. Germline V CDR1 and CDR2: MDHEN, SYDVKM. Trimming took off 5 bases at V and 10 bases at J, with 15 bases between the two ends. CDR3: CASSLLRTDIQYF. CDR3 nucleotide sequence: TGTGCCAGCAGTCTCCTACGGACCGATATTCAGTACTTC.

This chain joins TRBV6-2 or TRBV6-3 and TRBJ1-5, with 12 nucleotides matching TRBD1. J was trimmed by 1 base and V by 4 bases; bases with no gene match: 8. The CDR3 is 18 amino acids. The germline gives CDR1 MNHEY, CDR2 SVGEGT. The chain's CDR3 is CASSWSGTGGLSNQPQHF. The CDR3 DNA follows: TGTGCCAGCAGTTGGTCCGGGACAGGGGGCTTAAGCAATCAGCCCCAGCATTTT.

This chain joins TRBV2 and TRBJ1-1, with 7 bases fitting TRBD1. V lost 5 bases and J lost 1; bases outside the gene matches: 7. The CDR3 is 15 amino acids. Per the germline V gene, CDR1 is SNHLY and CDR2 is FYNNEI. In nucleotides, the CDR3 is TGTGCCAGCAGTCCTCCGGGACAGCAGAACACTGAAGCTTTCTTT. It translates to CASSPPGQQNTEAFF.

This clonotype was counted a few times. The chain employs TRBV15 and TRBJ1-3; D ambiguous. Deletions cut 5 bases from V and 2 bases from J, with 13 bases between. The CDR3 is 15 amino acids. CDR1 LNHNV and CDR2 YYDKDF come from the germline V gene (reference sequence). CDR3 sequence reads: CATSPPPSTGNTIYF. The CDR3 nucleotides are TGTGCCACCAGCCCTCCCCCCTCCACTGGAAACACCATATATTTT.

This clonotype came up a few times. The chain carries TRBV7-2 and TRBJ1-2; 8 bases match TRBD1. The trim removed 1 base at V and 4 bases at J, leaving 8 bases unmatched. Germline V CDR1 and CDR2: SGHTA, FQGNSA. The CDR3 is 16 residues long. CDR3 coding DNA: TGTGCCAGCAGCTTAGTGGGGGCCGGGACAGGCTATGGCTACACCTTC. Protein: CASSLVGAGTGYGYTF. The entire variable domain, with the rest obtained from reference TRBV7-2 and TRBJ1-2, is as follows: GAGVSQSPSNKVTEKGKDVELRCDPISGHTALYWYRQSLGQGLEFLIYFQGNSAPDKSGLPSDRFSAERTGGSVSTLTIQRTQQEDSAVYLCASSLVGAGTGYGYTFGSGTRLTVV.

This sequence joins TRBV3-1 and TRBJ1-2; a possible D gene is TRBD1 (5 bases). This CDR3 is built from 15 residues. V shed 0 bases and J shed 7 bases, with 15 bases lying between them. Germline CDR1 and CDR2: LGHDT and YNNKEL (reference sequence). This chain's CDR3 is CASSQEGGHRRGYTF. CDR3 in DNA: TGTGCCAGCAGCCAAGAGGGGGGTCACAGGCGTGGCTACACCTTC.

This clonotype was observed many times. The gene calls are TRBV5-1 and TRBJ1-3; TRBD1 agrees at 7 bases. V dropped 3 bases and J dropped 0; count of bases not matched to a gene: 6. From germline, CDR1 is SGHRS and CDR2 YFSETQ. CDR3 size: 16 residues. This CDR3 reads CASSSQGPSSGNTIYF. The CDR3, as DNA: TGCGCCAGCAGCTCACAGGGGCCGAGCTCTGGAAACACCATATATTTT.

The CDR3 DNA follows: TGTGCCAGCAGCTCCCGGGGAGCGGGGGGGCTCCTCTCCGGGGAGCTGTTTTTT. Its protein product is CASSSRGAGGLLSGELFF. V and J are TRBV7-3 and TRBJ2-2; TRBD2 matches 10 bases. The CDR3 length is 18 residues. V lost 4 bases and J lost 6; bases outside the gene matches: 14. Germline V gene data show CDR1 as SGHTA and CDR2 as FQGTGA.

The chain has TRBV3-1 and TRBJ1-2; TRBD1 matches at 10 bases. V lost 0 bases to trimming and J lost 7 bases; unmatched junction nucleotides: 2. Germline lookup yields CDR1 LGHDT and CDR2 YNNKEL (reference sequence). This CDR3 spans 14 amino acids. The CDR3 DNA follows: TGTGCCAGCAGCCAAGAGACAGGGGGCGTTGGCTACACCTTC. Protein: CASSQETGGVGYTF.